Listed here is a single TCR beta chain. The data originate from a study of blood T cell repertoires in COVID-19. Sequenced by immunoSEQ multiplex PCR; TCRdb stores in-frame clones only, minus some. Seen here are under 350,000 clones, roughly 85% observed once, and the top ten hold around 7.8%. This TCR was sampled from a human donor in a cohort sampled during active COVID-19. The material sequenced was peripheral blood.

The CDR3 DNA follows: TGCGCCAGCAGCTTCTTCCAGGGGGATACGCAGTATTTT. It yields the protein CASSFFQGDTQYF. The V and J genes are TRBV5-1 and TRBJ2-3; tentatively, D is TRBD1 (6 bases). Germline CDR1 is SGHRS and CDR2 is YFSETQ. This CDR3 region has 13 residues. Between the trimmed V and J ends, which lost 2 bases and 6 bases, there was a span of 10 bases.